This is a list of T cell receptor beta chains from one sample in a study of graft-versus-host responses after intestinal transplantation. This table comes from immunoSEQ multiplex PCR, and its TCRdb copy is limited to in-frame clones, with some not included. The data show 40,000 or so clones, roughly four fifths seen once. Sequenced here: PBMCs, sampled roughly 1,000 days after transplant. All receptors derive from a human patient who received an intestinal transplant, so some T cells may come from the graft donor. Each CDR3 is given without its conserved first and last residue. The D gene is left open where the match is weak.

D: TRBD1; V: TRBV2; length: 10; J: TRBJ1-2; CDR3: ASTGTDYGYT
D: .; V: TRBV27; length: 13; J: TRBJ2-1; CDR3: ASSPRVSSYNEQF
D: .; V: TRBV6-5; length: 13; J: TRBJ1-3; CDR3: ASSYSYMAGNTIY
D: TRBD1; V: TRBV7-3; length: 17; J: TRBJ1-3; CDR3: ASSPRAWTGNGPGNTIY
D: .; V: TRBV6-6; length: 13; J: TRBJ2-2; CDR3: ASSYPTRTTGELF
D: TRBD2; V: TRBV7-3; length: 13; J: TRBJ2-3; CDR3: ASSLAGVSTDTQY
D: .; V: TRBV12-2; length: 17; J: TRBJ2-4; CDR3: ASRLAFGGRAPSKNIQY
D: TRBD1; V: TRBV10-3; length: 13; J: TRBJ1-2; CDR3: AISDPGTGDYGYT
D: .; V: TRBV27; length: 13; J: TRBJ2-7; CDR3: ASSLYGGRTYEQY
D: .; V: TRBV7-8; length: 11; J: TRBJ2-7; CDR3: ASGPYPHSEQY
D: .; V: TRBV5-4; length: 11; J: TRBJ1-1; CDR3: ASSLLWGPEAF
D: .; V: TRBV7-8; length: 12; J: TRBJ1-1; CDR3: ASSLVAGDTEAF
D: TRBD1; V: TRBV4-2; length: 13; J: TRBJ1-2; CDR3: ASSQEQGTNYGYT
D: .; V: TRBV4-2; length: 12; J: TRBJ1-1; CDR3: ASSNWGSGTEAF
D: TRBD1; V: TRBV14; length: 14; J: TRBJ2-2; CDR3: ASSQVLDRENGELF
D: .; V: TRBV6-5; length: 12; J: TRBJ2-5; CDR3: ASGPGGHQETQY
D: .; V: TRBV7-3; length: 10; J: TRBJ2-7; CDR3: ASSTGEGGMY
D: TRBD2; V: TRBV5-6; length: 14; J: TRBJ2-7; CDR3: ASSRLAGARGYEQY
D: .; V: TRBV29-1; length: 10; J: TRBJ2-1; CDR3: SVRTGGNEQF
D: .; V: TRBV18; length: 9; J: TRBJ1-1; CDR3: ASSPDTEAF
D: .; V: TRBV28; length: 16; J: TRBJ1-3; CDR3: ASGQGTLTTRSGNTIY
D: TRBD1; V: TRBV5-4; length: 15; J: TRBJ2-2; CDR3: ASSFGTGGRNTGELF
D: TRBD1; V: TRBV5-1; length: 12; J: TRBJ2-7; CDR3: ASSLTGGFYEQY
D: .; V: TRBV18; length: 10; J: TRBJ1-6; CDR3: ASSPPEGNLH
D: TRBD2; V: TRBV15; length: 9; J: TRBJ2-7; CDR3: ATGTNYEQY
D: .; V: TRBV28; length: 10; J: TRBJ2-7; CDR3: ASMVGSYEQY
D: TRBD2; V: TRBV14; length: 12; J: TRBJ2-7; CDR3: ASSRGLLNYEQY
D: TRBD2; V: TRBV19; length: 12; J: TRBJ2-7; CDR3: ASSTAGGSYEQY